This T cell receptor (beta chain) stems from a study of blood T cell repertoires in COVID-19. Study as a whole: Sources were T cells, B-cell-depleted T cells, or PBMCs; the material itself was cDNA or gDNA.

Trimming pared 6 bases from V and 5 bases from J, leaving 8 bases between. Looked up from germline, CDR1 is LNHDA and CDR2 is SQIVND (reference sequence). The CDR3 extends over 12 amino acids. Methods used by the authors: Nucleated cell number was recorded as an estimate derived from reference gene primer amplification. The repertoire was sequenced with immunoSEQ multiplex PCR; TCRdb's copy has only in-frame clones and lacks some. D and trimming were read from the DNA, whereas the V and J calls and clone size are those reported in that table. This sample has 90,000 to 110,000 clones, with approximately 76% found just once.

V usage is TRBV19 and J usage is TRBJ1-5; unclear D gene. This TCR came from a woman in her seventies with acute or convalescent COVID-19. The sample comprised peripheral blood. CDR3 residues: CASSLGHQPQHF. CDR3 nucleotides: TGTGCCAGTAGCCTCGGTCATCAGCCCCAGCATTTT.